The 16 T cell receptor beta chains below all came from one sample that was sequenced in a study of identifying expanded T cells in peripheral blood. TCRdb keeps only in-frame clones here, not all; method: immunoSEQ multiplex PCR. The repertoire includes around 75,000 clones, under 90% of them detected once, and more than 3% sits in the top ten. The sample comprised blood. The receptors shown here come from a person aged 18 to 70 in good health.

The J gene is TRBJ1-1, the V gene TRBV7-2, with D maybe TRBD1 (5 bases). Germline V CDR1 and CDR2: SGHTA, FQGNSA. V lost 0 bases to trimming and J lost 2 bases, with 16 bases between them. The CDR3 sequence is 17 residues long. CDR3 bases: TGTGCCAGCAGCTTAGCGGGCGCCGGGACTATAAACACTGAAGCTTTCTTT. This encodes CASSLAGAGTINTEAFF.

The V and J genes are TRBV5-4 and TRBJ2-3; D unclear. Per germline, CDR1 SGHNT and CDR2 YYREEE (reference sequence). The V end lost 3 bases, the J end lost 2 bases, and 7 bases lay between the germline ends. The CDR3 has 13 residues. CDR3 bases: TGTGCCAGCAGCTCGACCCCCACAGATACGCAGTATTTT. Amino acids: CASSSTPTDTQYF.

The chain is built from TRBV13 and TRBJ2-4; weak D call: TRBD1 (6 bases). This CDR3 has 16 amino acids. Trimming removed 4 bases from V and 0 bases from J, with 13 bases in between. Germline V lookup: CDR1 PRHDT, CDR2 FYEKMQ (reference sequence). The CDR3 DNA reads as TGTGCCAGCAGCTCGAGGACAGACTTAGCCAAAAACATTCAGTACTTC. This codes for CASSSRTDLAKNIQYF.

This chain joins TRBV7-9 and TRBJ2-3, with no clear D. There are 12 residues in the CDR3. Germline V gene lookup returns CDR1 SEHNR and CDR2 FQNEAQ (reference sequence). V was shortened by 5 bases and J by 2 bases, with 5 bases between the two germline ends. CDR3 DNA: TGTGCCAGCAGCCCCGACACAGATACGCAGTATTTT. The encoded protein is CASSPDTDTQYF. Using reference TRBV7-9 and TRBJ2-3 for the parts outside the CDR3, the full variable domain is DTGVSQNPRHKITKRGQNVTFRCDPISEHNRLYWYRQTLGQGPEFLTYFQNEAQLEKSRLLSDRFSAERPKGSFSTLEIQRTEQGDSAMYLCASSPDTDTQYFGPGTRLTVL.

This sequence joins TRBV19 and TRBJ2-4; maybe TRBD2 (5 bases). This CDR3 is built from 16 residues. Germline V lookup: CDR1 LNHDA, CDR2 SQIVND (reference sequence). V lost 1 base and J lost 1, with 11 bases in between. The CDR3: CASSIGGSGAKNIQYF. CDR3 in DNA: TGTGCCAGTAGTATAGGCGGTTCGGGGGCCAAAAACATTCAGTACTTC.

The V call is TRBV11-2, the J call TRBJ2-5; 11 bases fit TRBD2. The CDR3 runs 14 residues. Trimming cost V 5 bases and J 5 bases; bases outside gene matches: 4. CDR1 is SGHAT, CDR2 FQNNGV, per germline. This CDR3 is CASSQLAGEETQYF. CDR3 DNA sequence: TGTGCCAGCAGCCAACTAGCGGGGGAGGAGACCCAGTACTTC.

V is TRBV7-2 and J is TRBJ2-1, with 8 bases that match TRBD2. There are 14 residues in the CDR3. Germline CDR1 SGHTA, CDR2 FQGNSA. The ends lost 2 bases at V and 8 bases at J; junction bases unmatched: 5. The CDR3 protein is CASSLLGGADEQFF. The CDR3 DNA reads TGTGCCAGCAGCTTACTCGGGGGGGCGGATGAGCAGTTCTTC.

The chain joins TRBV5-1 to TRBJ2-5; the D gene is possibly TRBD1 (6 bases). The V end was cut by 4 bases, the J end by 5 bases, with 15 bases between. The CDR3 runs to 14 residues. The V gene's germline CDR1 is SGHRS and CDR2 YFSETQ. CDR3 coding DNA: TGCGCCAGCAGCCAATGGCAGGGGATGGAGACCCAGTACTTC. This encodes CASSQWQGMETQYF. The variable domain in full, completed from reference TRBV5-1 and TRBJ2-5, reads KAGVTQTPRYLIKTRGQQVTLSCSPISGHRSVSWYQQTPGQGLQFLFEYFSETQRNKGNFPGRFSGRQFSNSRSEMNVSTLELGDSALYLCASSQWQGMETQYFGPGTRLLVL.

In the case of this clone: At one end the junction does not follow the germline gene, possibly because of a read error. The rearrangement links TRBV7-7 to TRBJ2-5; D remains ambiguous. Germline-derived CDR1 and CDR2 are SSHAT and FNYEAQ (reference sequence). The CDR3 totals 16 residues. In DNA, the CDR3 is TGTGCTAGCAGCCAAGGCGCCGCGTTGGGACAAGAGACCCAGTACTTC. This gives the protein CASSQGAALGQETQYF. Complete variable domain (other parts from reference TRBV7-7 and TRBJ2-5): GAGVSQSPRYKVTKRGQDVTLRCDPISSHATLYWYQQALGQGPEFLTYFNYEAQPDKSGLPSDRFSAERPEGSISTLTIQRTEQRDSAMYRCASSQGAALGQETQYFGPGTRLLVL.

The J gene is TRBJ2-2, the V gene TRBV4-3; D remains unclear. The germline V gene encodes CDR1 LGHNA and CDR2 YSLEER. Trimming stripped 0 bases from V and 6 bases from J, with 11 bases between. This CDR3 region has 15 residues. CDR3 coding DNA: TGCGCCAGCAGCCAAGATATCAATAGGGCCGGGGAGCTGTTTTTT. Translating it yields CASSQDINRAGELFF.

The chain recombines TRBV30 with TRBJ1-6; no clear D. Germline V CDR1 and CDR2: GTSNPN, SVGIG (reference sequence). Trimming removed 0 bases from V and 0 bases from J, with 6 bases in between. The CDR3 is made up of 15 amino acids. This CDR3 is CAWSVGSSYNSPLHF. The DNA of the CDR3 is TGTGCCTGGAGTGTGGGAAGCTCCTATAATTCACCCCTCCACTTT.

V and J are TRBV11-2 and TRBJ2-7, with 8 bases aligning to TRBD2. Germline trimming cut 3 bases from V and 4 bases from J; bases unmatched to any gene: 8. In germline, CDR1 is SGHAT, CDR2 FQNNGV. The CDR3 covers 15 residues. DNA for the CDR3: TGTGCCAGCAGCTTCCTGTTTAGCGGGGTGTACGAGCAGTACTTC. Translation gives CASSFLFSGVYEQYF. The full variable domain, in which reference TRBV11-2 and TRBJ2-7 provide the parts outside the CDR3, is EAGVAQSPRYKIIEKRQSVAFWCNPISGHATLYWYQQILGQGPKLLIQFQNNGVVDDSQLPKDRFSAERLKGVDSTLKIQPAKLEDSAVYLCASSFLFSGVYEQYFGPGTRLTVT.

V gene TRBV5-1 combines with J gene TRBJ2-3; a weak D match, TRBD1 (6 bases). Germline assignment: CDR1 SGHRS and CDR2 YFSETQ. V gave up 0 bases and J gave up 4 bases, with 9 bases separating them. CDR3 size: 14 residues. CDR3 in amino acids: CASSLGNRADTQYF. CDR3 coding DNA: TGCGCCAGCAGCTTGGGCAACAGGGCAGATACGCAGTATTTT.

This clone was recorded only once. This rearrangement joins TRBV6-1 to TRBJ2-7; TRBD1 or TRBD2 may be the D gene (5 bases each). The CDR3 consists of 13 residues. Looked up from germline, CDR1 is MNHNS and CDR2 is SASEGT. The germline V and J ends were trimmed by 8 bases and 4 bases, with 15 bases remaining between them. The CDR3 sequence: CASGRDPSYEQYF. The CDR3 DNA follows: TGTGCCAGCGGCCGGGACCCAAGTTACGAGCAGTACTTC.

The chain uses TRBV11-2 and TRBJ1-4; tentatively, D is TRBD1 (5 bases). CDR3 length: 17 residues. The V end was cut by 5 bases, the J end by 2 bases, with 18 bases between. Germline CDR1 and CDR2: SGHAT and FQNNGV. CDR3 coding DNA: TGTGCCAGCAGCCGCAAGCGCGGGGGTTTCACTAATGAAAAACTGTTTTTT. It translates to CASSRKRGGFTNEKLFF.

V is TRBV9 and J is TRBJ1-2, with a possible D match to TRBD1 (6 bases). V was cut by 2 bases and J by 6 bases, with 11 bases left in between. Looked up from germline, CDR1 is SGDLS and CDR2 is YYNGEE. The length of the CDR3 is 13 residues. CDR3 residues: CASSVSGGHGYTF. The DNA for the CDR3 is TGTGCCAGCAGCGTTTCGGGGGGGCATGGCTACACCTTC.